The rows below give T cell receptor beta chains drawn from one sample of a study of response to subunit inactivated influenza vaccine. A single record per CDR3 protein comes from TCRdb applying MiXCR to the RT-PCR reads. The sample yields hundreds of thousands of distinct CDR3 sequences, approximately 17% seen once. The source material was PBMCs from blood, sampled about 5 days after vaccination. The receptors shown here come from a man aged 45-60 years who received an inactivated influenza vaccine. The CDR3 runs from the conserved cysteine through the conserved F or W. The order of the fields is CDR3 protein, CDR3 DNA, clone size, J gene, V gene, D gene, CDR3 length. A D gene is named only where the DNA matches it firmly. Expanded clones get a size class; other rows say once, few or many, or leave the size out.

CASSPVASYEQYF TGTGCCAGCTCACCGGTGGCCTCCTACGAGCAGTACTTC - TRBJ2-7 TRBV18 - 13
CSASYGASGYTF TGCAGTGCTAGCTACGGGGCATCCGGCTACACCTTC few TRBJ1-2 TRBV20-1 - 12
CASRSPWNANEKLFF TGTGCCAGCAGATCCCCCTGGAATGCTAATGAAAAACTGTTTTTT few TRBJ1-4 TRBV13 - 15
CSARRGGGFTEAFF TGCAGTGCTAGGCGGGGGGGCGGCTTCACTGAAGCTTTCTTT few TRBJ1-1 TRBV20-1 - 14
CASSYPRWAGTSYNEQFF TGTGCCAGCAGTTACCCTAGGTGGGCGGGAACCTCCTACAATGAGCAGTTCTTC - TRBJ2-1 TRBV6-5 - 18
CASSTSVDEQFF TGTGCCAGCAGTACTAGTGTCGATGAGCAGTTCTTC - TRBJ2-1 TRBV25-1 - 12
CASSFGAGSYEQYF TGTGCCAGCAGTTTTGGAGCGGGCTCCTACGAGCAGTACTTC - TRBJ2-7 TRBV12-3/TRBV12-4 - 14
CASSEGQTGTQYF TGCGCCAGCAGCGAGGGACAGACGGGTACGCAGTATTTT many TRBJ2-3 TRBV5-1 TRBD1 13
CATSDGTGTNSPLHF TGTGCCACCAGTGATGGGACTGGAACCAATTCACCCCTCCACTTT - TRBJ1-6 TRBV24-1 - 15
CAISRTEKETQYF TGTGCCATCAGCCGGACAGAAAAAGAGACCCAGTACTTC few TRBJ2-5 TRBV10-3 - 13
CSVSSGSWTGELFF TGCAGCGTGTCTAGCGGGAGCTGGACCGGGGAGCTGTTTTTT once TRBJ2-2 TRBV29-1 TRBD2 14
CASRQNTFDRGHEQYF TGTGCCAGCAGACAAAACACCTTTGACAGGGGGCACGAGCAGTACTTC - TRBJ2-7 TRBV28 TRBD1 16
CASSFQRQASNTGELFF TGTGCCAGCAGCTTCCAAAGACAGGCCTCGAACACCGGGGAGCTGTTTTTT - TRBJ2-2 TRBV5-8 - 17
CASSLTAAYEQYF TGTGCCAGCAGCCTTACGGCAGCGTACGAGCAGTACTTC - TRBJ2-7 TRBV7-2 - 13
CATSDLGEEQYF TGTGCCACCAGTGACCTCGGCGAAGAGCAGTACTTC few TRBJ2-7 TRBV24-1 - 12
CASTHPGHEQFF TGTGCCAGCACCCACCCGGGGCATGAGCAGTTCTTC few TRBJ2-1 TRBV12-3/TRBV12-4 - 12
CAIRAPGTGYNEQFF TGTGCTATTCGAGCCCCCGGGACAGGGTACAATGAGCAGTTCTTC many TRBJ2-1 TRBV12-3/TRBV12-4 TRBD1 15
CAISYDILTYEQYF TGTGCCATCAGCTACGACATTCTCACCTACGAGCAGTACTTC few TRBJ2-7 TRBV10-3 - 14
CASSFPGTGISYEQYF TGTGCCAGCAGCTTCCCCGGGACAGGGATCTCCTACGAGCAGTACTTC few TRBJ2-7 TRBV13 TRBD1 16
CASSLSASGTLEQFF TGTGCCAGCAGTTTATCGGCTAGCGGGACACTAGAGCAGTTCTTC - TRBJ2-1 TRBV27 TRBD2 15
CASSSEGQGNQPQHF TGTGCCAGCTCGTCCGAAGGACAAGGAAATCAGCCCCAGCATTTT - TRBJ1-5 TRBV2 - 15
CASSQGPGLAGIEELFF TGTGCCAGCAGCCAAGGTCCAGGACTAGCGGGAATTGAGGAGCTGTTTTTT few TRBJ2-2 TRBV4-2 TRBD2 17
CSARDSYTEAFF TGCAGTGCTAGAGACAGTTACACTGAAGCTTTCTTT - TRBJ1-1 TRBV20-1 - 12
CSARDSTGGASYNEQFF TGCAGTGCTAGAGATTCGACGGGGGGCGCATCCTACAATGAGCAGTTCTTC many TRBJ2-1 TRBV20-1 - 17
CASSLVGRVGTDTQYF TGCGCCAGCAGCTTGGTGGGCAGGGTGGGCACAGATACGCAGTATTTT few TRBJ2-3 TRBV5-1 - 16
CASSVGQRNEQFF TGCGCCAGCAGCGTGGGACAGCGGAATGAGCAGTTCTTC - TRBJ2-1 TRBV5-1 TRBD1 13
CASSPSGTGFYYEQYF TGCGCCAGCAGCCCGTCTGGGACAGGGTTCTACTACGAGCAGTACTTC few TRBJ2-7 TRBV5-1 TRBD1 16
CASSNTGTVGYEQYF TGCGCCAGCAGCAACACCGGGACAGTAGGCTACGAGCAGTACTTC few TRBJ2-7 TRBV5-1 TRBD1 15
CASTRTGRGSGELFF TGTGCCAGCACCAGGACAGGGCGTGGATCCGGGGAGCTGTTTTTT few TRBJ2-2 TRBV6-1 TRBD1 15
CASSTLAGASYEQFF TGTGCCAGCAGCACACTAGCGGGGGCAAGCTATGAGCAGTTCTTC once TRBJ2-1 TRBV7-9 TRBD2 15
CASSLKAGVGEQFF TGTGCCAGCAGCTTAAAAGCGGGAGTTGGTGAGCAGTTCTTC - TRBJ2-1 TRBV7-2 TRBD2 14
CASSSTGGPYEQYF TGTGCCAGCAGCTCCACCGGGGGCCCCTACGAGCAGTACTTC many TRBJ2-7 TRBV11-2 - 14